The entry below describes one TCR beta chain. V dropped 3 bases and J dropped 3; count of bases not matched to a gene: 11. The CDR3 runs 17 residues. CDR1 and CDR2 from the germline V gene are DFQATT and SNEGSKA (reference sequence). The data originate from a study of blood T cell repertoires in COVID-19. Produced via immunoSEQ multiplex PCR; TCRdb's table is partial and in-frame only. The data contain about 110,000 clones, roughly 86% of them seen just once; the ten biggest clones take up roughly 4%. The V gene is TRBV20-1, the J gene TRBJ2-5; 12 nucleotides match TRBD2. The sequence was collected from a man in his forties with acute or convalescent COVID-19. The sample taken for sequencing was peripheral blood. This CDR3 reads CSASGLAGGSVKETQYF. CDR3 sequence (DNA): TGCAGTGCTAGTGGGCTAGCGGGAGGGTCGGTCAAAGAGACCCAGTACTTC.